The table lists the clone carrying this TCR beta chain with many counts. Antigen: not known. The data are from a study of identical twins. General study findings and limits: Not following the same donors, the study drew its conclusions from cross-sectional statistical analysis.

TCRdb reanalysed the 5' RACE reads using MiXCR and keeps one entry per CDR3 protein. The sample records approximately 350,000 distinct CDR3 sequences, about 12% being singletons. This same sample was also part of a study on yellow fever vaccine responses in identical twins. As reported in that work: The T cell response to vaccination in identical twins was reportedly partly convergent and partly personalized.

The material sequenced was CD8+ T cells sorted from blood. The origin of this receptor is a woman aged 18-29 years in good health.

CDR3 sequence reads: CASSKLDEQFF. The CDR3 DNA reads TGTGCCAGCAGCAAGTTGGATGAGCAGTTCTTC. V gene TRBV12-3 or TRBV12-4 combines with J gene TRBJ2-1; D remains ambiguous. The V end was cut by 6 bases, the J end by 8 bases, with 8 bases between. CDR3 size: 11 residues.